Listed below are T cell receptor beta chains from one sample, sequenced in a study of shared T cell receptors in the human thymus. Repertoires were generated with immunoSEQ multiplex PCR, while TCRdb's copy carries only in-frame clones and drops some. The data show some 700,000 clones, 85% to 90% seen once. The same data also went into a second study, on human thymus T cells.

The sample taken for sequencing was thymocytes. The origin of the receptors is a boy under two years old with a congenital heart defect. CDR3s include the opening cysteine and the closing phenylalanine or tryptophan. The order of the fields is CDR3 length, J gene, V gene, D gene, clone size, CDR3 DNA, CDR3 protein. A D gene is named only where the DNA matches it firmly. Some rows have no size entry. The others give once, few or many, or a class for an expanded clone.

15 | TRBJ1-4 | TRBV6-5 | NA | NA | TGTGCCAGCAGCGACGTTGGAGGGGCTTCGGAAAAACTGTTTTTT | CASSDVGGASEKLFF
15 | TRBJ2-1 | TRBV6-5 | TRBD2 | NA | TGTGCCAGCAGTTACGTGGCTAGCGGGAAGGGTGAGCAGTTCTTC | CASSYVASGKGEQFF
14 | TRBJ2-2 | TRBV7-6 | NA | NA | TGTGCCAGCAGCTTAGCGACTACCACCGGGGAGCTGTTTTTT | CASSLATTTGELFF
13 | TRBJ2-5 | TRBV7-3 | NA | once | TGTGCCAGCAGCTTTGGTCGGCGGGAGACCCAGTACTTC | CASSFGRRETQYF
17 | TRBJ2-4 | TRBV21-1 | NA | NA | TGTGCCAGCAGCAAAGCAGGCCCCAGGGGGGCCAAAAACATTCAGTACTTC | CASSKAGPRGAKNIQYF
13 | TRBJ2-7 | TRBV19 | TRBD2 | NA | TGTGCCGTGGGACGGGGGGGGAAGTACGAGCAGTACTTC | CAVGRGGKYEQYF
14 | TRBJ1-1 | TRBV25-1 | NA | NA | TGTGCCAGCAAGGGGCCCTATGGGAACACTGAAGCTTTCTTT | CASKGPYGNTEAFF
16 | TRBJ2-7 | TRBV6-6 | NA | NA | TGTGCCAGCAGTAGAAAACCGACTAGGAGGGCCTACGAGCAGTACTTC | CASSRKPTRRAYEQYF
17 | TRBJ2-5 | TRBV5-6 | TRBD1 | NA | TGTGCCAGCAGTCCCACGGGGGCCCAGGGGGCCCAAGAGACCCAGTACTTC | CASSPTGAQGAQETQYF
14 | TRBJ1-1 | TRBV9 | NA | NA | TGTGCCAGCAACACACTCGGCGGGGAAACTGAAGCTTTCTTT | CASNTLGGETEAFF
16 | TRBJ2-7 | TRBV4-1 | TRBD2 | NA | TGCGCCAGCAGCCAAGATCGGGGGGGCGCGTCCTACGAGCAGTACTTC | CASSQDRGGASYEQYF
15 | TRBJ2-7 | TRBV12-5 | NA | NA | TGTGCTAGTGGAACCGACAGGAAGAGCTCCTACGAGCAGTACTTC | CASGTDRKSSYEQYF
15 | TRBJ2-7 | TRBV2 | NA | NA | TGTGCCAGCAGTGAAAGTATAAAGCGTGAGTACGAGCAGTACTTC | CASSESIKREYEQYF
13 | TRBJ2-7 | TRBV10-3 | NA | NA | TGTGCCATCAAAGCCACACCGAGGGTTGAGCAGTACTTC | CAIKATPRVEQYF
15 | TRBJ2-7 | TRBV27 | NA | NA | TGTGCCAGCGCCGCCTCAGGAATCAGCTCCTACGAGCAGTACTTC | CASAASGISSYEQYF
14 | TRBJ1-5 | TRBV28 | TRBD1 | NA | TGTGCCACCAGACAGGGGGGCAGCAATCAGCCCCAGCATTTT | CATRQGGSNQPQHF
15 | TRBJ2-1 | TRBV27 | NA | NA | TGTGCCAGCAGTCACAATAGCGGCAAGGTCGATGAGCAGTTCTTC | CASSHNSGKVDEQFF
16 | TRBJ2-3 | TRBV10-2 | TRBD2 | NA | TGCGCCAGCAGTGGAACTAGCGGGACGGACACAGATACGCAGTATTTT | CASSGTSGTDTDTQYF
12 | TRBJ1-2 | TRBV14 | NA | few | TGTGCCAGCAGCCAAGGCGTCTATGGCTACACCTTC | CASSQGVYGYTF
16 | TRBJ2-5 | TRBV4-1 | NA | NA | TGCGCCAGCAGCCAAGATACGGGCGGGATGGCGGAGACCCAGTACTTC | CASSQDTGGMAETQYF
15 | TRBJ2-7 | TRBV7-8 | NA | NA | TGTGCCAGCCTTTACAGCGGGACAGGAGCCTACGAGCAGTACTTC | CASLYSGTGAYEQYF
14 | TRBJ1-5 | TRBV4-1 | NA | NA | TGCGCCAGCAGCCAAGTATCAGGAAAACAGCCCCAGCATTTT | CASSQVSGKQPQHF
15 | TRBJ1-6 | TRBV30 | NA | NA | TGTGCCTGGAGTGTACAGGGCCCTTATAATTCACCCCTCCACTTT | CAWSVQGPYNSPLHF
17 | TRBJ2-5 | TRBV19 | TRBD2 | NA | TGTGCCAGTAGTATGGACAAGCTAGCGGGAAACGAGAAGACCCAGTACTTC | CASSMDKLAGNEKTQYF
16 | TRBJ2-1 | TRBV28 | TRBD2 | NA | TGTGCCAGCAGTCCCACCGAACTAGCGGGAAAAGATGAGCAGTTCTTC | CASSPTELAGKDEQFF
14 | TRBJ2-5 | TRBV27 | NA | once | TGTGCCAGCAGTCTACGCTCGGGCCAAGAGACCCAGTACTTC | CASSLRSGQETQYF
13 | TRBJ2-3 | TRBV7-9 | NA | NA | TGTGCCAGCAGCTTGAGGGAAACAGATACGCAGTATTTT | CASSLRETDTQYF
13 | TRBJ1-4 | TRBV14 | NA | few | TGTGCCAGCAGCCAAGAAACAGGGAAGAGTCTGTTTTTT | CASSQETGKSLFF
14 | TRBJ2-4 | TRBV9 | NA | NA | TGTGCCAGCAGCCCAGACAGGGCCAAAAACATTCAGTACTTC | CASSPDRAKNIQYF
16 | TRBJ1-5 | TRBV6-5 | NA | once | TGTGCCAGCAGTTACAGGGAGAGGGAAAGCAATCAGCCCCAGCATTTT | CASSYRERESNQPQHF
15 | TRBJ2-5 | TRBV5-1 | TRBD2 | NA | TGCGCCAGCAGCTTGACTAGCGGGATTCAAGAGACCCAGTACTTC | CASSLTSGIQETQYF
18 | TRBJ2-3 | TRBV10-3 | TRBD2 | NA | TGTGCCATCAGGCTACCGGGACTAGCGGGATCTAGCACAGATACGCAGTATTTT | CAIRLPGLAGSSTDTQYF
16 | TRBJ2-2 | TRBV5-1 | TRBD2 | NA | TGCGCCAGCAGCTCCAGCGGGAGCGCGAACACCGGGGAGCTGTTTTTT | CASSSSGSANTGELFF
18 | TRBJ2-3 | TRBV4-2 | TRBD2 | few | TGTGCCAGCAGCCAAGGGTTGGCTAGCGGGAGGCCCGCAGATACGCAGTATTTT | CASSQGLASGRPADTQYF
17 | TRBJ2-6 | TRBV9 | TRBD1 | NA | TGTGCCAGCAGCGACGGGACAGGGACTTCTGGGGCCAACGTCCTGACTTTC | CASSDGTGTSGANVLTF
12 | TRBJ2-2 | TRBV6-6 | NA | few | TGTGCCAGCAGCTCGGGGATCGGGGAGCTGTTTTTT | CASSSGIGELFF
16 | TRBJ2-1 | TRBV25-1 | TRBD2 | NA | TGTGCCAGCAGTGAAGGCGGCGGGAGCTCCTACAATGAGCAGTTCTTC | CASSEGGGSSYNEQFF
15 | TRBJ2-3 | TRBV4-3 | NA | NA | TGCGCCAGCAGCCAAGAGTCAGGGGACACAGATACGCAGTATTTT | CASSQESGDTDTQYF
14 | TRBJ2-5 | TRBV19 | TRBD1 | once | TGTGCCAGTAGTAACAGGGGGCAGGGAGAGACCCAGTACTTC | CASSNRGQGETQYF
13 | TRBJ2-7 | TRBV6-1 | TRBD2 | NA | TGTGCCAGCCTCCGACTAGCGGGCTACGAGCAGTACTTC | CASLRLAGYEQYF
16 | TRBJ2-1 | TRBV5-1 | TRBD2 | NA | TGCGCCAGCAGCTTGGGGCGGGAGAAGGACTACAATGAGCAGTTCTTC | CASSLGREKDYNEQFF
15 | TRBJ1-2 | TRBV6-1 | TRBD1 | NA | TGTGCCAGCAGTGGCAAGACAGGGGCCTACTATGGCTACACCTTC | CASSGKTGAYYGYTF
15 | TRBJ2-1 | TRBV9 | TRBD2 | NA | TGTGCCAGCAGCGTAGTCACGGGAGGTCACTATGAGCAGTTCTTC | CASSVVTGGHYEQFF
14 | TRBJ2-1 | TRBV19 | NA | NA | TGTGCCAGTAGTATTGGGGGGTCCTACAATGAGCAGTTCTTC | CASSIGGSYNEQFF
16 | TRBJ2-1 | TRBV27 | NA | NA | TGTGCCACCAACCCAACTTCAACTAGCTCCTACAATGAGCAGTTCTTC | CATNPTSTSSYNEQFF
14 | TRBJ2-1 | TRBV27 | NA | NA | TGTGCCAGCAAAGTAAGGGCCGGGGACAATGAGCAGTTCTTC | CASKVRAGDNEQFF
14 | TRBJ2-1 | TRBV7-3 | NA | NA | TGTGCCAGCAGCCAAGGGGGTATCTACAATGAGCAGTTCTTC | CASSQGGIYNEQFF